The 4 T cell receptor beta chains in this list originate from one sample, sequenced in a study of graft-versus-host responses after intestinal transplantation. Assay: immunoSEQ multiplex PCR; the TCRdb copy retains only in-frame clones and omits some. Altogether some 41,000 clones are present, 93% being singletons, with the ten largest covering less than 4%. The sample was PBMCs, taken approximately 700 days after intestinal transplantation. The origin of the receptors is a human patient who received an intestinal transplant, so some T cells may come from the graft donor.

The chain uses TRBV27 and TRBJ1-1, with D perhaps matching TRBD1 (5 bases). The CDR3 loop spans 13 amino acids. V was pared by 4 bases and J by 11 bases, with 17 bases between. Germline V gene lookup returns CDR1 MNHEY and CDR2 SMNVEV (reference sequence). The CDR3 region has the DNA TGTGCCAGCAGTTCAAATCCGGGACGGGAGGCTTTCTTT. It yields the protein CASSSNPGREAFF.

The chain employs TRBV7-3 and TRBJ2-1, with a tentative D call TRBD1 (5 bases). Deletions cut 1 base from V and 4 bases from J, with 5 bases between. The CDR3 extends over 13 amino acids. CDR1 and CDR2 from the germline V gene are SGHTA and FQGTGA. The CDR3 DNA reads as TGTGCCAGCAGCTTAAGACAGTACAATGAGCAGTTCTTC. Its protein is CASSLRQYNEQFF.

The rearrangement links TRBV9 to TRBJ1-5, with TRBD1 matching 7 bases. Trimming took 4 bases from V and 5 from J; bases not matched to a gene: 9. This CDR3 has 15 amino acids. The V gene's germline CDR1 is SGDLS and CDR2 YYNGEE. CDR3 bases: TGTGCCAGCAGCACTACAGGGGAGGGCTATCAGCCCCAGCATTTT. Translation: CASSTTGEGYQPQHF.

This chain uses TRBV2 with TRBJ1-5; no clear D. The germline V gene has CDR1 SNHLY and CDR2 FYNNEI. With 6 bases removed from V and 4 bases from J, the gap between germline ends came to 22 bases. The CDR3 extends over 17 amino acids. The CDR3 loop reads CASSKNSGRRSNQPQHF. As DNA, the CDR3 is TGTGCCAGCAGCAAGAATAGTGGGAGGCGGTCGAATCAGCCCCAGCATTTT.